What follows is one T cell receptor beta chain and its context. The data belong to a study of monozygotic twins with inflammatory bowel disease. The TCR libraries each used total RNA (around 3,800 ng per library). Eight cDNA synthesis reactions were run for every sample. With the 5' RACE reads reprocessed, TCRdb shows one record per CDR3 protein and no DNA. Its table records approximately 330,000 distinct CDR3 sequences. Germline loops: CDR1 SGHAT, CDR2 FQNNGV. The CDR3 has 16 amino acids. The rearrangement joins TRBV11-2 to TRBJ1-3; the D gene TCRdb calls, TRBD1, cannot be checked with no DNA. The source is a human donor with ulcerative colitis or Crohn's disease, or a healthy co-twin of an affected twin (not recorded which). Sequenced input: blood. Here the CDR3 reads CASSLPLGYAGNTIYF.